Here is one T cell receptor beta chain with its context. The antigen is not known. This entry comes from a study of cytomegalovirus exposure and HLA in healthy donors. General study results and limits: TCR beta V- and J-gene trimming was later associated with a missense DCLRE1C variant. The study labeled 150 to 200 TCR beta chains cytomegalovirus-associated. As immune exposure information, only CMV serostatus was available.

PCR used 60 Vbeta primers and 13 Jbeta primers. The repertoire was sequenced with immunoSEQ multiplex PCR; TCRdb's copy has only in-frame clones and lacks some. Its table lists approximately 34,000 clones. V lost 5 bases to trimming and J lost 5 bases, with 8 bases between them. Germline loops: CDR1 SGHTA, CDR2 FQGNSA. The CDR3 loop spans 12 amino acids. The clonotype comes from a woman in her thirties or forties in good health and CMV-seropositive. This chain uses TRBV7-2 with TRBJ2-3; no clear D. The sequenced sample consisted of PBMCs. As DNA, the CDR3 is TGTGCCAGCAGCCCTCGAGGAGATACGCAGTATTTT. Protein sequence: CASSPRGDTQYF.